This TCR beta chain was sequenced during a study of cytomegalovirus exposure and HLA in healthy donors. The overall study: Around 80 million unique TCRs from HLA-typed donors were held in an early data release.

The PCR was carried out with 60 Vbeta primers and 13 Jbeta primers. Repertoires were generated with immunoSEQ multiplex PCR, while TCRdb's copy carries only in-frame clones and drops some. The table records over 100,000 clones, about two thirds of them present only once. CDR1 and CDR2 (germline): SGHRS, YFSETQ. With 3 bases removed from V and 4 bases from J, the gap between germline ends came to 5 bases. The CDR3 runs to 12 residues. V gene TRBV5-1 combines with J gene TRBJ1-3; D gene ambiguous. The receptor's source is a man in his fifties in good health and CMV-seropositive. Sequenced material: PBMCs. The CDR3, as DNA: TGCGCCAGCAGCTCGGGGGGAAACACCATATATTTT. Translated: CASSSGGNTIYF. The full variable domain, rest sourced from reference TRBV5-1 and TRBJ1-3, is KAGVTQTPRYLIKTRGQQVTLSCSPISGHRSVSWYQQTPGQGLQFLFEYFSETQRNKGNFPGRFSGRQFSNSRSEMNVSTLELGDSALYLCASSSGGNTIYFGEGSWLTVV.